These T cell receptor beta chains were read from a single sample in a study of T-cell reconstitution after alpha-beta-depleted transplantation in children. TCRdb re-analysed the PCR reads in MiXCR, keeping a single row per CDR3 protein. This table holds about 610,000 distinct CDR3 sequences, about 10% found once. The sequenced sample was PBMCs from the stem cell graft donor, obtained from the stem cell graft. Receptor source: a human donor who donated a stem cell graft to a child with acute myeloid leukemia. Each CDR3 is given with its conserved first and last residue. Each record gives: V gene, J gene, clone size, D gene, CDR3 protein, CDR3 DNA. A D gene is named only where the DNA matches it firmly. Clone size, where shown, is once, few, many, or a class for clones that have expanded.

TRBV9	TRBJ2-7	many	TRBD2	CASSAGTSPLYEQYF	TGTGCCAGCAGCGCCGGGACTAGCCCTCTCTACGAGCAGTACTTC
TRBV7-2	TRBJ2-3	NA	TRBD1	CARKWTGPDTQYF	TGTGCCAGGAAATGGACAGGGCCAGATACGCAGTATTTT
TRBV12-5	TRBJ2-5	few	TRBD1	CASGLDKGATQYF	TGTGCTAGTGGTTTGGACAAGGGGGCCACCCAGTACTTC
TRBV29-1	TRBJ2-1	many	TRBD2	CSVEGGLAGDYNEQFF	TGCAGCGTTGAAGGCGGCCTAGCGGGAGACTACAATGAGCAGTTCTTC
TRBV20-1	TRBJ2-4	many	TRBD2	CSARTSRSGRNIQYF	TGCAGTGCTAGGACCTCGCGAAGCGGGAGGAACATTCAGTACTTC
TRBV6-6	TRBJ1-2	many	NA	CASSYVEGEGYTF	TGTGCCAGCAGTTACGTGGAGGGCGAGGGCTACACCTTC
TRBV20-1	TRBJ2-6	NA	TRBD2	CSARAGGTGANVLTF	TGCAGTGCTAGAGCGGGAGGAACTGGGGCCAACGTCCTGACTTTC
TRBV7-2	TRBJ2-7	once	TRBD2	CASSAGLGWAYDQYF	TGTGCCAGCAGCGCCGGACTAGGTTGGGCCTACGACCAGTACTTC
TRBV20-1	TRBJ2-3	NA	TRBD1	CSAGTSGTGAARQYF	TGCAGTGCTGGGACTTCCGGGACAGGGGCCGCTCGACAGTATTTT
TRBV6-1	TRBJ2-5	many	NA	CASSSGAGQETQYF	TGTGCCAGCTCCTCGGGGGCCGGGCAAGAGACCCAGTACTTC
TRBV24-1	TRBJ2-1	many	NA	CATSDTYEQFF	TGTGCCACCAGTGATACCTATGAGCAGTTCTTC
TRBV29-1	TRBJ2-1	NA	NA	CSVAIDEQFF	TGCAGCGTCGCAATTGATGAGCAGTTCTTC
TRBV24-1	TRBJ1-2	many	NA	CATSDLGHLYGYTF	TGTGCCACCAGTGACCTCGGACACCTCTATGGCTACACCTTC
TRBV9	TRBJ2-6	NA	NA	CASSVVKAGANVLTF	TGTGCCAGCAGCGTAGTTAAGGCTGGGGCCAACGTCCTGACTTTC
TRBV18	TRBJ2-3	NA	NA	CASSPGERDGRDTQYF	TGTGCCAGCTCACCCGGAGAACGGGATGGGAGAGATACGCAGTATTTT
TRBV24-1	TRBJ2-1	NA	NA	CATRSSGLNEQFF	TGTGCCACCAGATCCTCGGGACTTAATGAGCAGTTCTTC
TRBV21-1	TRBJ2-7	many	NA	CASSNPEESGYEQYF	TGTGCCAGCAGCAACCCAGAGGAATCGGGCTACGAGCAGTACTTC
TRBV3-1	TRBJ2-1	NA	TRBD2	CASSQATSGRAGEQFF	TGTGCCAGCAGCCAAGCGACTAGCGGGAGGGCCGGAGAGCAGTTCTTC
TRBV29-1	TRBJ2-6	many	NA	CSARTEANVLTF	TGCAGCGCTAGGACAGAGGCCAACGTCCTGACTTTC